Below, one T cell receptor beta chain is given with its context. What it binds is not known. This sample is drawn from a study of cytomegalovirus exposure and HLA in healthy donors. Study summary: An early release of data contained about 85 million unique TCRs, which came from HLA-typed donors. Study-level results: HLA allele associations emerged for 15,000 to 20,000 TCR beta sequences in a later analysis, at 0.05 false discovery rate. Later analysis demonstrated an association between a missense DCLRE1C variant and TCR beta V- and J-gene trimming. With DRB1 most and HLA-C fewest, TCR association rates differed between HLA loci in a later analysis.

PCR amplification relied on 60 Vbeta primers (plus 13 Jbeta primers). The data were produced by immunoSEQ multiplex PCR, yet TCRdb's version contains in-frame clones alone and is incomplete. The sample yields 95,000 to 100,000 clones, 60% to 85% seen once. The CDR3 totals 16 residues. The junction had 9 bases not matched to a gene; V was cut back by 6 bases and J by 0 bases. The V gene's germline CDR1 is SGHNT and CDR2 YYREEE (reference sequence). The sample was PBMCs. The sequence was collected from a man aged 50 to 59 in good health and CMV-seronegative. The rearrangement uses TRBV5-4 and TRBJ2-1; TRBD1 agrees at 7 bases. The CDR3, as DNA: TGTGCCAGCACGATAAACAGGGGAAACTCCTACAATGAGCAGTTCTTC. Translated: CASTINRGNSYNEQFF.